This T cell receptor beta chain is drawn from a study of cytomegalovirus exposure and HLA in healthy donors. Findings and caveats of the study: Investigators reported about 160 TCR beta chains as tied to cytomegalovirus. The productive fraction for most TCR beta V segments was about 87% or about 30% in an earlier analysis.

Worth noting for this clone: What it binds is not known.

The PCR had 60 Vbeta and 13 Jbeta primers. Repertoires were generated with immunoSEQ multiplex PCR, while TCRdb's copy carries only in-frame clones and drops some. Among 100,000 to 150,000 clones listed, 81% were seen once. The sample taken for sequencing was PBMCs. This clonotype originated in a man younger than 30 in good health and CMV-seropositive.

CDR3: CASSPVSSLGTGSSFF. Here the CDR3 DNA reads TGTGCCAGCTCACCAGTGAGTTCTTTAGGGACCGGGAGTTCTTTCTTT. The chain has TRBV18 and TRBJ1-1, with a tentative D call TRBD1 (5 bases). V dropped 2 bases and J dropped 12 bases, with 25 bases sitting between them. CDR3 length equals 16 residues. Germline V lookup: CDR1 KGHSH, CDR2 LQKENI. The variable domain in full, with the rest retrieved from reference TRBV18 and TRBJ1-1, is NAGVMQNPRHLVRRRGQEARLRCSPMKGHSHVYWYRQLPEEGLKFMVYLQKENIIDESGMPKERFSAEFPKEGPSILRIQQVVRGDSAAYFCASSPVSSLGTGSSFFGQGTRLTVV.